These 6 T cell receptor beta chains were sequenced from one sample in a study of shared clonotypes between healthy human individuals. Data came from immunoSEQ multiplex PCR; TCRdb stores just in-frame clones and leaves some out. The table lists about half a million clones, more than 65% of them singletons, with 10% to 15% in the top ten. Sample: PBMCs. The receptors here all came from a woman aged 40 to 55 in good health. Some clones in this sample may be carry-over from other donors' samples.

This rearrangement joins TRBV15 to TRBJ2-7; D may be TRBD1 or TRBD2 (5 bases each). In germline, CDR1 is LNHNV, CDR2 YYDKDF (reference sequence). Trimming took off 1 base at V and 0 bases at J, with 7 bases between the two ends. The CDR3 runs to 14 residues. The CDR3 bases are TGTGCCACCAGCAGAGCGGGGACCTCCTACGAGCAGTACTTC. Protein product: CATSRAGTSYEQYF.

The chain carries TRBV27 and TRBJ2-2; the match to TRBD1 covers 7 bases. The junction had 11 bases not matched to a gene; V was cut back by 4 bases and J by 3 bases. This CDR3 has 17 residues. Germline V lookup: CDR1 MNHEY, CDR2 SMNVEV (reference sequence). CDR3 in DNA: TGTGCCAGCAGTTCCCCCCCGACAGGGTACCACACCGGGGAGCTGTTTTTT. Translating it yields CASSSPPTGYHTGELFF.

The chain links TRBV9 to TRBJ2-2; D might be TRBD2 (6 bases). Germline V gene lookup returns CDR1 SGDLS and CDR2 YYNGEE. The germline V and J ends were trimmed by 4 bases and 7 bases, with 14 bases remaining between them. This CDR3 contains 14 residues. CDR3 amino acids: CASSQRRALGELFF. CDR3 sequence (DNA): TGTGCCAGCAGCCAGCGGAGGGCCCTCGGGGAGCTGTTTTTT.

V usage is TRBV5-1 and J usage is TRBJ2-1; TRBD2 might be the D (5 bases). This CDR3 region has 13 residues. The germline gives CDR1 SGHRS, CDR2 YFSETQ. V was pared by 7 bases and J by 6 bases, with 14 bases between. CDR3 sequence: CASRPLERNEQFF. CDR3 in DNA: TGCGCCAGCCGACCACTAGAACGCAATGAGCAGTTCTTC.

The chain recombines TRBV7-9 with TRBJ1-2; D possibly corresponds to TRBD1 (5 bases). Germline loops: CDR1 SEHNR, CDR2 FQNEAQ (reference sequence). The length of the CDR3 is 15 residues. Deletions cut 1 base from V and 4 bases from J, with 13 bases between. The CDR3 loop reads CASSLGVDRSYGYTF. The CDR3 region has the DNA TGTGCCAGCAGCTTAGGGGTCGACAGAAGCTATGGCTACACCTTC.

The genes are TRBV19 and TRBJ2-4; the D gene could be TRBD1 or TRBD2 (5 bases each). The CDR3 has 15 amino acids. V gave up 0 bases and J gave up 3 bases, with 9 bases separating them. CDR1 LNHDA and CDR2 SQIVND come from the germline V gene (reference sequence). This chain's CDR3 is CASSIEGRDKNIQYF. The CDR3 nucleotides read TGTGCCAGTAGTATAGAGGGACGAGACAAAAACATTCAGTACTTC.